The 30 T cell receptor beta chains given below trace back to one sample, sequenced in a study of control samples from healthy donors and cancer patients. The table came from immunoSEQ multiplex PCR; TCRdb's copy has only in-frame clones and leaves some out. The sample has over 100,000 clones; more than 90% are singletons. The sample was blood. These receptors all stem from a young man in good health.

This clone was observed once. J is TRBJ1-5 and V is TRBV19; no clear D. CDR3 length: 17 amino acids. The germline CDR1 and CDR2 sequences are LNHDA and SQIVND (reference sequence). Trimming left V 7 bases short and J 0 bases short, with 19 bases between. The CDR3 region is CASTLNTAHHSNQPQHF. The CDR3 nucleotides read TGTGCCAGTACTCTAAACACTGCCCATCATAGCAATCAGCCCCAGCATTTT.

The chain is built from TRBV5-6 and TRBJ1-5; the match to TRBD1 covers 9 bases. CDR3 length equals 14 residues. Germline CDR1 is SGHDT and CDR2 is YYEEEE. Trimming at V came to 4 bases and at J to 8 bases, leaving 7 bases not matched to a gene. CDR3 bases: TGTGCCAGCAGCCCAACAGGGGGCTGGGAGCCCCAGCATTTT. Translated, it gives CASSPTGGWEPQHF.

This sequence joins TRBV18 and TRBJ1-1, with D maybe TRBD1 (6 bases). V shed 3 bases and J shed 0 bases, with 14 bases lying between them. Per germline, CDR1 KGHSH and CDR2 LQKENI. The CDR3 covers 16 residues. The CDR3 protein is CASSPRQVSMNTEAFF. The CDR3, as DNA: TGTGCCAGCTCACCGAGACAGGTTTCAATGAACACTGAAGCTTTCTTT.

This clone is a singleton in its sample. This chain joins TRBV3-1 (or the pseudogene TRBV3-2) and TRBJ2-7, with TRBD1 matching 8 bases. This CDR3 comprises 14 residues. The germline V gene encodes CDR1 LGHDT and CDR2 YNNKEL (reference sequence). J was trimmed by 2 bases and V by 4 bases; bases with no gene match: 4. The CDR3 spells CASSLQGAPYEQYF. The CDR3 DNA is TGTGCCAGCAGCCTCCAGGGGGCTCCCTACGAGCAGTACTTC.

The CDR3 DNA reads as TGTGCCAGTAGTATGGGTCAGGGCTCAATTTATGGCTACACCTTC. Translated, it gives CASSMGQGSIYGYTF. The V gene is TRBV19, the J gene TRBJ1-2, with D possibly TRBD1 on 5 matching bases. The length of the CDR3 is 15 residues. The V end lost 3 bases, the J end lost 5 bases, and 16 bases lay between the germline ends. CDR1 is LNHDA, CDR2 SQIVND, per germline (reference sequence). The whole variable domain, remainder taken from reference TRBV19 and TRBJ1-2, is DGGITQSPKYLFRKEGQNVTLSCEQNLNHDAMYWYRQDPGQGLRLIYYSQIVNDFQKGDIAEGYSVSREKKESFPLTVTSAQKNPTAFYLCASSMGQGSIYGYTFGSGTRLTVV.

V is TRBV7-7 and J is TRBJ2-5, with a tentative D call TRBD1 (6 bases). Per germline, CDR1 SSHAT and CDR2 FNYEAQ (reference sequence). V was cut by 3 bases and J by 5 bases, with 16 bases left in between. There are 15 residues in the CDR3. CDR3 in amino acids: CASSLSQGPGETQYF. CDR3 nucleotide sequence: TGTGCCAGCAGCTTGTCGCAGGGGCCCGGGGAGACCCAGTACTTC.

The V and J genes are TRBV4-2 and TRBJ2-7; D perhaps matches TRBD2 (6 bases). Germline CDR1 and CDR2: LGHNA and YNFKEQ. This CDR3 spans 18 amino acids. Trimming pared 0 bases from V and 4 bases from J, leaving 22 bases between. The CDR3 coding sequence is TGTGCCAGCAGCCAAGAGGATACGCGGCGGGGATACTTTTACGAGCAGTACTTC. Translation gives CASSQEDTRRGYFYEQYF.

The table lists this clone with a count of one. The rearrangement links TRBV18 to TRBJ2-3, with 14 bases lining up with TRBD2. V dropped 6 bases and J dropped 5; count of bases not matched to a gene: 10. The CDR3 totals 17 residues. In germline, CDR1 is KGHSH, CDR2 LQKENI. The CDR3 loop is CASSVTGTSGGGDTQYF. CDR3 bases: TGTGCCAGCTCGGTTACCGGGACTAGCGGGGGAGGAGATACGCAGTATTTT.

V gene TRBV5-6 combines with J gene TRBJ1-1; maybe TRBD1 (5 bases). The CDR3 extends over 13 amino acids. V was clipped by 10 bases and J by 1 base, with 14 bases between them. Germline V gene lookup returns CDR1 SGHDT and CDR2 YYEEEE. CDR3: CAGSPGRNTEAFF. The CDR3 DNA follows: TGTGCCGGGTCCCCAGGGAGGAACACTGAAGCTTTCTTT.

DNA of the CDR3: TGTGCCAGTAGTATCCACCGGGACAGCGGCGGCTACACCTTC. It translates to CASSIHRDSGGYTF. The V and J genes are TRBV19 and TRBJ1-2, with 7 nucleotides matching TRBD1. CDR1 is LNHDA and CDR2 is SQIVND in the germline V gene (reference sequence). The CDR3 length is 14 residues. V was pared by 3 bases and J by 8 bases, with 9 bases of the junction left unmatched.

This clone was counted once. V usage is TRBV19 and J usage is TRBJ1-5, with D uncertain. Germline assignment: CDR1 LNHDA and CDR2 SQIVND (reference sequence). There are 14 residues in the CDR3. With 5 bases removed from V and 7 bases from J, the gap between germline ends came to 15 bases. CDR3 amino acids: CASSFWSAQQPQHF. The CDR3 nucleotides read TGTGCCAGTAGTTTTTGGTCGGCACAACAGCCCCAGCATTTT.

V and J are TRBV7-9 and TRBJ2-5; 11 bases fit TRBD1. The V segment lost 7 bases and the J segment 5 bases; nucleotides outside the gene matches: 15. The CDR3 sequence is 17 residues long. CDR1 and CDR2 from the germline V gene are SEHNR and FQNEAQ (reference sequence). DNA of the CDR3: TGTGCCAGCACCGACCAAGGACAGGGGGCCTCAAGGGAGACCCAGTACTTC. Encoded protein: CASTDQGQGASRETQYF.

This chain links TRBV5-5 with TRBJ2-7; possible D gene TRBD2, 6 bases. V dropped 4 bases and J dropped 3 bases, with 11 bases sitting between them. Per germline, CDR1 SGHKS and CDR2 YYEKEE (reference sequence). The CDR3 consists of 13 residues. The CDR3 region is CASSIGTYYEQYF. As DNA, the CDR3 is TGTGCCAGCAGCATAGGGACTTACTACGAGCAGTACTTC.

The chain carries TRBV12-5 and TRBJ2-7; D gene uncertain. CDR1 LGHNT and CDR2 FRNRAP come from the germline V gene. V lost 0 bases, J lost 6 bases, and 3 bases lay in between. CDR3 length equals 11 residues. In DNA, the CDR3 is TGTGCTAGTGGTTTGGTAAGCGAGCAGTACTTC. Translation gives CASGLVSEQYF.

The chain joins TRBV7-2 to TRBJ1-2; 8 positions agree with TRBD1. After removal of 0 bases from V and 7 bases from J, the junction contained 1 base not matched to a gene. The germline CDR1 and CDR2 sequences are SGHTA and FQGNSA. This CDR3 spans 13 amino acids. CDR3 DNA: TGTGCCAGCAGCTTAGCGACAGGGGTTGGCTACACCTTC. Its protein is CASSLATGVGYTF. The full variable domain, completed using reference TRBV7-2 and TRBJ1-2, is GAGVSQSPSNKVTEKGKDVELRCDPISGHTALYWYRQSLGQGLEFLIYFQGNSAPDKSGLPSDRFSAERTGGSVSTLTIQRTQQEDSAVYLCASSLATGVGYTFGSGTRLTVV.

This clone was counted only a few times. The V and J genes are TRBV6-4 and TRBJ2-2, with D perhaps TRBD2 (7 bases). CDR3 length: 16 residues. Germline CDR1 reads MRHNA; CDR2 reads SNTAGT. Trimming stripped 3 bases from V and 3 bases from J, with 14 bases between. CDR3 loop: CASSESPGGDTGELFF. The CDR3 DNA is TGTGCCAGCAGTGAGTCGCCGGGGGGCGACACCGGGGAGCTGTTTTTT.

The rearrangement links TRBV6-4 to TRBJ2-3; D gene unclear. Germline CDR1 reads MRHNA; CDR2 reads SNTAGT. CDR3 size: 13 residues. V gave up 2 bases and J gave up 1 base, with 4 bases separating them. The CDR3: CASSDTGTDTQYF. DNA of the CDR3: TGTGCCAGCAGTGACACAGGCACAGATACGCAGTATTTT.

This clone was seen just once. The chain employs TRBV7-2 and TRBJ2-7; no definite D call. Germline CDR1 SGHTA, CDR2 FQGNSA. CDR3 length equals 14 residues. Trimming stripped 1 base from V and 1 base from J, with 8 bases between. This CDR3 is CASSLVSWSYEQYF. The CDR3 region has the DNA TGTGCCAGCAGCTTAGTGTCCTGGTCCTACGAGCAGTACTTC.

The CDR3 protein is CASSGPGGALTDTQYF. The CDR3, as DNA: TGTGCCAGCAGTGGCCCGGGAGGAGCTCTCACAGATACGCAGTATTTT. The J gene is TRBJ2-3, the V gene TRBV27, with 7 bases that match TRBD2. CDR1 is MNHEY and CDR2 is SMNVEV in the germline V gene (reference sequence). This CDR3 has 16 residues. Trimming took 5 bases from V and 2 from J; bases not matched to a gene: 10.

The chain has TRBV9 and TRBJ1-1; D gene uncertain. Germline values: CDR1 SGDLS, CDR2 YYNGEE. The CDR3 sequence is 13 residues long. Deletions cut 4 bases from V and 2 bases from J, with 9 bases between. CDR3 region: CASSRRQNTEAFF. DNA for the CDR3: TGTGCCAGCAGCAGACGACAAAACACTGAAGCTTTCTTT.

The rearrangement joins TRBV3-1 (or the pseudogene TRBV3-2) to TRBJ2-5; 15 bases are shared with TRBD2. Per germline, CDR1 LGHDT and CDR2 YNNKEL (reference sequence). The ends lost 2 bases at V and 7 bases at J; junction bases unmatched: 8. The CDR3 is made up of 17 amino acids. The chain's CDR3 is CASSQFRTSGGGRTQYF. The CDR3 bases are TGTGCCAGCAGCCAATTTAGGACTAGCGGGGGGGGAAGGACCCAGTACTTC.

The genes are TRBV6-1 and TRBJ1-6; no clear D gene. V was clipped by 1 base and J by 10 bases, with 14 bases between them. The CDR3 loop spans 15 amino acids. Germline V CDR1 and CDR2: MNHNS, SASEGT. CDR3 region: CASSEVGSVWSPLHF. The CDR3 DNA reads as TGTGCCAGCAGTGAAGTCGGAAGCGTTTGGTCACCCCTCCACTTT.

The chain employs TRBV6-5 and TRBJ2-3; 12 bases are shared with TRBD2. CDR3 length equals 15 residues. V lost 5 bases, J lost 10 bases, and 10 bases stayed unmatched. CDR1 and CDR2 from the germline V gene are MNHEY and SVGAGI. The CDR3 DNA is TGTGCCAGCAGTACTCCGGGACTAGCGGGTGGTGCGCAGTATTTT. Translated, it gives CASSTPGLAGGAQYF.

The chain recombines TRBV30 with TRBJ1-5; D is undetermined. The CDR3 spans 15 residues. Germline V gene data show CDR1 as GTSNPN and CDR2 as SVGIG (reference sequence). V lost 1 base to trimming and J lost 1 base, with 11 bases between them. This CDR3 is CAWSGHARSNQPQHF. The CDR3, as DNA: TGTGCCTGGAGTGGGCACGCCCGGAGCAATCAGCCCCAGCATTTT. Using reference TRBV30 and TRBJ1-5 for the parts outside the CDR3, the full variable domain is SQTIHQWPATLVQPVGSPLSLECTVEGTSNPNLYWYRQAAGRGLQLLFYSVGIGQISSEVPQNLSASRPQDRQFILSSKKLLLSDSGFYLCAWSGHARSNQPQHFGDGTRLSIL.

The chain has TRBV5-1 and TRBJ1-1; 11 bases line up with TRBD1. The V and J ends lost 3 bases and 4 bases, in that order; junction bases with no gene match: 2. Germline V gene sequence: CDR1 SGHRS, CDR2 YFSETQ. This CDR3 is built from 14 residues. CDR3 DNA sequence: TGCGCCAGCAGCTCCGGGACAGGGGGCACTGAAGCTTTCTTT. It encodes CASSSGTGGTEAFF.

The genes are TRBV4-1 and TRBJ1-2, with TRBD1 matching over 7 bases. CDR1 is MGHRA and CDR2 is YSYEKL in the germline V gene. There are 11 residues in the CDR3. This chain's CDR3 is CAPRGRGGYTF. CDR3 sequence (DNA): TGCGCTCCGAGGGGGCGCGGTGGCTACACCTTC.

The V call is TRBV5-6, the J call TRBJ1-6; 8 bases agree with TRBD1. V lost 5 bases and J lost 8; bases outside the gene matches: 15. Germline V gene sequence: CDR1 SGHDT, CDR2 YYEEEE. There are 17 residues in the CDR3. CDR3 sequence: CASRTGASPDNHSPLHF. For the CDR3, the DNA is TGTGCCAGCAGGACAGGGGCCTCGCCCGATAATCATTCACCCCTCCACTTT. Looking up the rest from reference TRBV5-6 and TRBJ1-6 gives the full variable domain: DAGVTQSPTHLIKTRGQQVTLRCSPKSGHDTVSWYQQALGQGPQFIFQYYEEEERQRGNFPDRFSGHQFPNYSSELNVNALLLGDSALYLCASRTGASPDNHSPLHFGNGTRLTVT.

CDR3 loop: CASNLDRGGYESPLHF. The CDR3 DNA is TGTGCCAGCAACCTGGACAGGGGAGGGTATGAGTCACCCCTCCACTTT. The rearrangement links TRBV11-2 to TRBJ1-6, with 9 bases aligning to TRBD1. V shed 7 bases and J 10 bases; nucleotides not matched to a gene: 14. This CDR3 contains 16 residues. Germline V lookup: CDR1 SGHAT, CDR2 FQNNGV.

V is TRBV11-2 and J is TRBJ2-2; D may be TRBD2 (6 bases). This CDR3 is built from 14 residues. Trimming removed 1 base from V and 5 bases from J, with 8 bases in between. Looked up from germline, CDR1 is SGHAT and CDR2 is FQNNGV. The CDR3 bases are TGTGCCAGCAGCTTAGCCGGAGGGACCGGGGAGCTGTTTTTT. Protein: CASSLAGGTGELFF.

This chain links TRBV19 with TRBJ2-7, with D possibly called TRBD1 or TRBD2 (7 bases each). Germline V lookup: CDR1 LNHDA, CDR2 SQIVND (reference sequence). The CDR3 covers 16 residues. V dropped 1 base and J dropped 7 bases, with 20 bases sitting between them. The CDR3 spells CASSIALTGRVREQYF. CDR3 coding DNA: TGTGCCAGTAGTATAGCCCTGACAGGGAGGGTGAGGGAGCAGTACTTC.